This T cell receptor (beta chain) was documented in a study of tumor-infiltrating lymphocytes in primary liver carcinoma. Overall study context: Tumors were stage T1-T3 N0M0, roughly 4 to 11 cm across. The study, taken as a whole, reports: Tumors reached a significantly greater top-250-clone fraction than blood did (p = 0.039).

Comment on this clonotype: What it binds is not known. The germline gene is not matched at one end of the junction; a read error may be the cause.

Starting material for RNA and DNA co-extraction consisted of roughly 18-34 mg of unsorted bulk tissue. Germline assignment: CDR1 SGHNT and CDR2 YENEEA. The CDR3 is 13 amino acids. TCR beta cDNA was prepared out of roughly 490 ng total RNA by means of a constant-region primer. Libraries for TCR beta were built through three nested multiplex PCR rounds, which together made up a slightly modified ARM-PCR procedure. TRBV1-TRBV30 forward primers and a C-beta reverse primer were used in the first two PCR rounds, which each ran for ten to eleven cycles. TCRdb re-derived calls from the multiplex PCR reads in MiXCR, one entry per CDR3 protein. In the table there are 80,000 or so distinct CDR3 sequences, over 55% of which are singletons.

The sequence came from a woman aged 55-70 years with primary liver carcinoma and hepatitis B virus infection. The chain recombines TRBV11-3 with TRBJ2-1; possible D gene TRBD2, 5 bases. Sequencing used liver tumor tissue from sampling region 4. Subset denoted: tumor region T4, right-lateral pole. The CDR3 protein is CSSSPTDGSREFF. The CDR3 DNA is TGTTCCAGCAGCCCCACTGATGGGAGCCGGGAGTTCTTC. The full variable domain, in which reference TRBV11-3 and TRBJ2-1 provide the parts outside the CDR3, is EAGVVQSPRYKIIEKKQPVAFWCNPISGHNTLYWYLQNLGQGPELLIRYENEEAVDDSQLPKDRFSAERLKGVDSTLKIQPAELGDSAVYLCSSSPTDGSREFFGPGTRLTVL.